The 32 T cell receptor beta chains below all came from one sample that was sequenced in a study of blood T cell repertoires in COVID-19. Using immunoSEQ multiplex PCR, the repertoire was profiled, and TCRdb retains in-frame clones only, with some absent. Among approximately 200,000 clones listed, 88% were seen once. The sample comprised peripheral blood. The receptors come from a woman aged 30 to 39 with acute or convalescent COVID-19.

The chain couples TRBV12-3 or TRBV12-4 to TRBJ2-1, with a possible D match to TRBD1 (5 bases). V shed 6 bases and J shed 9 bases, with 15 bases lying between them. The CDR3 contains 13 residues. This chain's CDR3 is CASRISGAGEQFF. As DNA, the CDR3 is TGTGCCAGCAGGATCAGTGGGGCAGGTGAGCAGTTCTTC.

The chain is built from TRBV12-2 and TRBJ2-4; the D segment call TRBD2 is taken from the table without a DNA check. TRBV12-2 is given as a pseudogene. This CDR3 comprises 14 residues. For the CDR3, the DNA is TGTGCAAGTCGCTTAGCTTGGAGTCGAAACATTCAGTACTTC. Its protein product is CASRLAWSRNIQYF.

This sequence joins TRBV24-1 and TRBJ2-2; 8 bases are shared with TRBD2. The ends lost 4 bases at V and 3 bases at J; junction bases unmatched: 6. The CDR3 consists of 16 residues. Germline V gene lookup returns CDR1 KGHDR and CDR2 SFDVKD. CDR3 in amino acids: CATSDPGTRDTGELFF. The CDR3 DNA follows: TGTGCCACCAGTGACCCCGGGACTAGGGACACCGGGGAGCTGTTTTTT.

This chain uses TRBV7-2 with TRBJ2-2, with 8 nucleotides matching TRBD1. Germline V gene lookup returns CDR1 SGHTA and CDR2 FQGNSA. This CDR3 has 19 residues. Trimming removed 1 base from V and 0 bases from J; junction bases left unmatched: 10. This CDR3 reads CASSLVPPWTGPNTGELFF. The CDR3 DNA reads as TGTGCCAGCAGCTTAGTCCCCCCCTGGACAGGGCCGAACACCGGGGAGCTGTTTTTT.

The chain carries TRBV9 and TRBJ2-5, with 7 bases that match TRBD2. This CDR3 comprises 16 residues. J lost 3 bases, V lost 1 base, and 9 bases had no gene match. CDR1 is SGDLS and CDR2 is YYNGEE in the germline V gene. The CDR3 DNA is TGTGCCAGCAGCGTAACCCCTCTAGCGGCGGAAGAGACCCAGTACTTC. Protein product: CASSVTPLAAEETQYF.

The rearrangement uses TRBV19 and TRBJ2-7, with D unclear. V was trimmed by 3 bases and J by 6 bases, leaving 9 bases between them. CDR3 size: 12 residues. The germline gives CDR1 LNHDA, CDR2 SQIVND (reference sequence). The DNA of the CDR3 is TGTGCCAGTAGTATTAACGGCGGCGAGCAGTACTTC. Translated: CASSINGGEQYF.

This chain links TRBV28 with TRBJ2-1; 7 nucleotides align to TRBD2. Germline V lookup: CDR1 MDHEN, CDR2 SYDVKM. Trimming at V came to 6 bases and at J to 8 bases, leaving 13 bases not matched to a gene. The CDR3 covers 15 residues. As DNA, the CDR3 is TGTGCCAGCAGCCGCGGGACTACCGCCAGTTATGAGCAGTTCTTC. The encoded protein is CASSRGTTASYEQFF.

The chain employs TRBV28 and TRBJ1-2; tentative D call: TRBD1 (5 bases). The V end was cut by 3 bases, the J end by 5 bases, with 7 bases between. This CDR3 is built from 12 residues. The V gene's germline CDR1 is MDHEN and CDR2 SYDVKM. The CDR3 bases are TGTGCCAGCAGTTTTGGGGCTTATGGCTACACCTTC. The encoded protein is CASSFGAYGYTF.

The chain employs TRBV7-8 and TRBJ1-6; D may be TRBD1 (5 bases). The V and J ends lost 6 bases and 8 bases respectively, with 11 bases between them. The germline V gene encodes CDR1 SGHVS and CDR2 FQNEAQ. The CDR3 covers 13 residues. CDR3 bases: TGTGCCAGCAGGGGGGGACCCCATTCACCCCTCCACTTT. This translates into CASRGGPHSPLHF.

As concerns this clone: Its ends do not fully match the called genes, so a read error is possible. V is TRBV7-7 and J is TRBJ2-2, with D maybe TRBD1 (5 bases). Per the germline V gene, CDR1 is SSHAT and CDR2 is FNYEAQ (reference sequence). The CDR3 covers 14 residues. This CDR3 reads CASSQGRNTGELFF. The CDR3, as DNA: TGTGCTAGCAGCCAGGGTCGAAACACCGGGGAGCTGTTTTTT.

This chain connects TRBV10-3 to TRBJ2-3; 9 bases match TRBD2. The V segment lost 3 bases and the J segment 10 bases; nucleotides outside the gene matches: 5. Germline-derived CDR1 and CDR2 are ENHRY and SYGVKD. CDR3 length: 13 amino acids. This CDR3 reads CAISDGLAGPQYF. The CDR3 bases are TGTGCCATCAGTGATGGTCTAGCGGGGCCGCAGTATTTT.

DNA for the CDR3: TGTGCCAGCAGCTTAGGGGCAGACCAAGAGACCCAGTACTTC. Its translation is CASSLGADQETQYF. J is TRBJ2-5 and V is TRBV7-9; no clear D gene. Germline values: CDR1 SEHNR, CDR2 FQNEAQ (reference sequence). Trimming took off 1 base at V and 0 bases at J, with 6 bases between the two ends. CDR3 size: 14 residues.

A few counts support this clone. The chain uses TRBV11-3 and TRBJ1-3; TRBD1 is a possible D gene (6 bases). CDR1 is SGHNT and CDR2 is YENEEA in the germline V gene. The CDR3 sequence is 17 residues long. The germline V and J ends were trimmed by 5 bases and 0 bases, with 17 bases remaining between them. In DNA form, the CDR3 reads TGTGCCAGCAGCCCGAAGACAGGCAGCCCCTCTGGAAACACCATATATTTT. Translating it yields CASSPKTGSPSGNTIYF.

This clone was seen only once. The V call is TRBV12-5, the J call TRBJ1-5; D is unclear. CDR1 and CDR2 from the germline V gene are LGHNT and FRNRAP. This CDR3 is built from 12 residues. Trimming removed 6 bases from V and 1 base from J, with 4 bases in between. In nucleotides, the CDR3 is TGTGCTAGTGGCCAGAGCAATCAGCCCCAGCATTTT. Amino acid sequence: CASGQSNQPQHF.

The chain uses TRBV9 and TRBJ2-7, with 11 bases that match TRBD2. The CDR3 length is 16 residues. V trimming: 4 bases; J trimming: 3 bases; junction bases outside the gene matches: 9. Germline V lookup: CDR1 SGDLS, CDR2 YYNGEE. The CDR3 bases are TGTGCCAGCAGCCCCGATAGCGGGAGGGCCCACTACGAGCAGTACTTC. Protein: CASSPDSGRAHYEQYF.

V is TRBV19 and J is TRBJ1-5; D remains unclear. The V gene's germline CDR1 is LNHDA and CDR2 SQIVND (reference sequence). V was pared by 2 bases and J by 0 bases, with 14 bases between. The length of the CDR3 is 17 residues. The CDR3 DNA reads TGTGCCAGTAGTATACGAAGCAATCCCTATAGCAATCAGCCCCAGCATTTT. It codes for CASSIRSNPYSNQPQHF.

The rearrangement joins TRBV9 to TRBJ2-2, with D tentatively TRBD2 (6 bases). This CDR3 region has 13 residues. Germline V gene sequence: CDR1 SGDLS, CDR2 YYNGEE. The CDR3 here is CASGPMNTGELFF. CDR3 DNA sequence: TGTGCGAGCGGGCCAATGAACACCGGGGAGCTGTTTTTT. Looking up the rest from reference TRBV9 and TRBJ2-2 gives the full variable domain: DSGVTQTPKHLITATGQRVTLRCSPRSGDLSVYWYQQSLDQGLQFLIQYYNGEERAKGNILERFSAQQFPDLHSELNLSSLELGDSALYFCASGPMNTGELFFGEGSRLTVL.

The gene calls are TRBV24-1 and TRBJ2-2, with 7 nucleotides matching TRBD2. V lost 1 base, J lost 7 bases, and 11 bases stayed unmatched. Germline CDR1 reads KGHDR; CDR2 reads SFDVKD. The CDR3 consists of 17 residues. The CDR3 DNA sequence: TGTGCCACCAGTGATTTTAACGGGAGGCAGGACCGCGGGGAGCTGTTTTTT. Amino acids: CATSDFNGRQDRGELFF.

The chain uses TRBV6-5 and TRBJ2-2; D possibly corresponds to TRBD2 (5 bases). Trimming removed 4 bases at V and 7 bases at J, with 19 bases between. The CDR3 spans 16 residues. The germline V gene encodes CDR1 MNHEY and CDR2 SVGAGI. CDR3 amino acids: CASSFEGIGRRGELFF. In DNA, the CDR3 is TGTGCCAGCAGTTTCGAGGGTATAGGCCGCCGCGGGGAGCTGTTTTTT.

This chain joins TRBV7-8 and TRBJ2-1; D unclear. V dropped 0 bases and J dropped 2 bases, with 8 bases sitting between them. The CDR3 spans 15 residues. Germline V gene sequence: CDR1 SGHVS, CDR2 FQNEAQ. CDR3 nucleotides: TGTGCCAGCAGCTTAGCTACATTCCCCTACAATGAGCAGTTCTTC. Translation gives CASSLATFPYNEQFF. The whole variable domain, filled in from reference TRBV7-8 and TRBJ2-1, reads GAGVSQSPRYKVAKRGQDVALRCDPISGHVSLFWYQQALGQGPEFLTYFQNEAQLDKSGLPSDRFFAERPEGSVSTLKIQRTQQEDSAVYLCASSLATFPYNEQFFGPGTRLTVL.

This chain connects TRBV2 to TRBJ2-7; TRBD1 agrees at 8 bases. Germline trimming cut 5 bases from V and 12 bases from J; bases unmatched to any gene: 15. CDR3 length: 14 residues. Germline V gene data show CDR1 as SNHLY and CDR2 as FYNNEI. The CDR3 here is CASSFRDRYQTGYF. Here the CDR3 DNA reads TGTGCCAGCAGTTTCCGGGACAGGTACCAAACGGGGTACTTC.

This clone was counted once. CDR3 sequence: CASSLSSSPLHF. In nucleotides, the CDR3 is TGTGCCAGCAGCTTGAGTTCGTCACCCCTCCACTTT. The chain links TRBV7-9 to TRBJ1-6; no clear D gene. Germline lookup yields CDR1 SEHNR and CDR2 FQNEAQ (reference sequence). Trimming removed 3 bases from V and 10 bases from J, with 7 bases in between. The CDR3 loop spans 12 amino acids. Full variable domain (remainder filled in from reference TRBV7-9 and TRBJ1-6): DTGVSQNPRHKITKRGQNVTFRCDPISEHNRLYWYRQTLGQGPEFLTYFQNEAQLEKSRLLSDRFSAERPKGSFSTLEIQRTEQGDSAMYLCASSLSSSPLHFGNGTRLTVT.

This rearrangement joins TRBV12-3 or TRBV12-4 to TRBJ1-1; D may be TRBD1 (6 bases). This CDR3 has 11 residues. V gave up 5 bases and J gave up 8 bases, with 9 bases separating them. CDR3 region: CASSVTGEAFF. The CDR3 bases are TGTGCCAGCAGTGTTACAGGGGAAGCTTTCTTT.

The chain carries TRBV5-4 and TRBJ2-7; 9 bases align to TRBD1. V dropped 3 bases and J dropped 4; count of bases not matched to a gene: 8. The CDR3 is made up of 15 amino acids. The germline V gene encodes CDR1 SGHNT and CDR2 YYREEE (reference sequence). This CDR3 reads CASSSEPGQGYEQYF. The CDR3 nucleotides are TGTGCCAGCAGCTCTGAACCGGGACAGGGTTACGAGCAGTACTTC.

The rearrangement joins TRBV30 to TRBJ2-7; 8 bases map to TRBD2. V trimming: 1 base; J trimming: 1 base; junction bases outside the gene matches: 3. The CDR3 contains 14 residues. Germline V CDR1 and CDR2: GTSNPN, SVGIG (reference sequence). CDR3 sequence reads: CAWSGSGISYEQYF. CDR3 in DNA: TGTGCCTGGAGTGGTAGCGGGATTTCCTACGAGCAGTACTTC.

This clone appeared once. The CDR3 bases are TGTGCCAGCAGCCAAGATCCCACGCTTCAGGGGGCCGCCTATCAGCCCCAGCATTTT. Its protein product is CASSQDPTLQGAAYQPQHF. The rearrangement uses TRBV4-2 and TRBJ1-5; 8 bases map to TRBD1. This CDR3 has 19 residues. The V and J ends lost 0 bases and 5 bases, in that order; junction bases with no gene match: 15. CDR1 is LGHNA and CDR2 is YNFKEQ in the germline V gene.

The rearrangement uses TRBV28 and TRBJ1-1; 9 bases are shared with TRBD1. Germline CDR1 and CDR2: MDHEN and SYDVKM. This CDR3 comprises 15 residues. Losses at the gene ends were 6 bases for V and 7 bases for J; bases not matched to a gene: 12. This CDR3 reads CASSRPSGTGYEAFF. DNA for the CDR3: TGTGCCAGCAGCCGCCCATCCGGGACAGGGTATGAAGCTTTCTTT.

The chain recombines TRBV7-2 with TRBJ1-2; D may be TRBD1 (5 bases). Per the germline V gene, CDR1 is SGHTA and CDR2 is FQGNSA. CDR3 length: 13 residues. V was cut by 1 base and J by 4 bases, with 7 bases left in between. CDR3 residues: CASSLGQGYGYTF. The CDR3 DNA reads TGTGCCAGCAGCTTAGGGCAGGGCTATGGCTACACCTTC.

The V and J genes are TRBV4-2 and TRBJ2-3, with D hard to call. This CDR3 contains 12 residues. V lost 8 bases to trimming and J lost 4 bases, with 10 bases between them. Germline V gene sequence: CDR1 LGHNA, CDR2 YNFKEQ. CDR3 DNA sequence: TGTGCCAGCGGTTACACAGCAGATACGCAGTATTTT. Its translation is CASGYTADTQYF.

The V gene is TRBV16, the J gene TRBJ1-1, with 8 bases identical to TRBD1. Germline V gene data show CDR1 as KGHSY and CDR2 as FQNENV. The trim removed 6 bases at V and 5 bases at J, leaving 11 bases unmatched. CDR3 length: 15 amino acids. CDR3 sequence: CASRQGASRRTEAFF. In DNA, the CDR3 is TGTGCCAGCAGGCAGGGGGCTTCCCGTAGGACTGAAGCTTTCTTT.

The V gene is TRBV28, the J gene TRBJ1-5; D unclear. V was clipped by 3 bases and J by 0 bases, with 9 bases between them. The CDR3 covers 15 residues. Germline V gives CDR1 MDHEN, CDR2 SYDVKM. DNA for the CDR3: TGTGCCAGCAGTTTGCGCCAGGTTAGCAATCAGCCCCAGCATTTT. Translated: CASSLRQVSNQPQHF.

This clone has a handful of counts. The chain combines TRBV6-6 with TRBJ1-4, with D possibly TRBD1 on 5 matching bases. The V gene lost 5 bases and the J gene lost 2 bases, with 9 bases spanning the gap. CDR1 is MNHNY and CDR2 is SVGAGI in the germline V gene (reference sequence). This CDR3 is 14 amino acids long. The CDR3: CASSLGLTNEKLFF. The CDR3 region has the DNA TGTGCCAGCAGTCTGGGGCTGACTAATGAAAAACTGTTTTTT.